These T cell receptor beta chains were read from a single sample in a study of T cell repertoires in cytomegalovirus infection. One entry per CDR3 protein, called by TCRdb with MiXCR from the reads. The sample lists approximately 470,000 distinct CDR3 sequences, roughly 43% occurring once. Which antigens these TCRs recognize remains unknown. The sequencing here drew on cultured PBMCs, taken from culture after CMV antigen stimulation. All receptors come from a human donor in good health (CMV status not recorded). Some clones in this sample may be carry-over from other donors' samples. Both conserved end residues are part of each CDR3. The D gene is left open where the match is weak. Expanded clones are given a class, and other clones once, few, many or no size at all.

clone_size j_call v_call d_call cdr3_nt cdr3_aa
few TRBJ2-3 TRBV7-9 TRBD1 TGTGCCAGCAGCCCATACCGGGACAGGGGATCCGCAGATACGCAGTATTTT CASSPYRDRGSADTQYF
. TRBJ2-3 TRBV7-2 . TGTGCCAGCAGCCTCAGGACAGCGGACACAGATACGCAGTATTTT CASSLRTADTDTQYF
. TRBJ2-3 TRBV28 TRBD2 TGTGCCAGCACCGACAGACTAGCCGCAACCCACCACACAGATACGCAGTATTTT CASTDRLAATHHTDTQYF
. TRBJ1-2 TRBV27 . TGTGCCAGCAGATTCGGGGGGGGGCTTGGCTATGGCTACACCTTC CASRFGGGLGYGYTF
few TRBJ1-6 TRBV5-4 . TGTGCCAGCAGCTTGTATGGCAGGCCCCCATTTTCCCTCCACTTT CASSLYGRPPFSLHF
. TRBJ1-1 TRBV6-2/TRBV6-3 . TGTGCCAGCGTCCCAATCGCAGGTCCTGAAGCTTTCTTT CASVPIAGPEAFF
. TRBJ2-3 TRBV5-1 TRBD2 TGCGCCAGCAGCTTCGGGGGGATCCGCACAGATACGCAGTATTTT CASSFGGIRTDTQYF
many TRBJ2-4 TRBV7-2 TRBD2 TGTGCCAGCAGCCTCCTAGCGGGAAACATTCAGTACTTC CASSLLAGNIQYF
few TRBJ1-4 TRBV7-9 . TGTGCCAGCAGCCCCATTGGCGGACATAATGAAAAACTGTTTTTT CASSPIGGHNEKLFF
. TRBJ2-1 TRBV20-1 TRBD2 TGCAGTGCTAGAGCGACTAGCGGGGCGCTCATCTACAATGAGCAGTTCTTC CSARATSGALIYNEQFF
. TRBJ2-7 TRBV7-8 . TGTGCCAGCAGCCCGGGAGCGGGCCTCTCCTACGAGCAGTACTTC CASSPGAGLSYEQYF
. TRBJ2-5 TRBV27 . TGTGCCAGCAGTTTATACGGCACACAAGAGACCCAGTACTTC CASSLYGTQETQYF
. TRBJ1-1 TRBV6-1 . TGTGCCAGCAGTGAAGGGCCTCTTCGGACTGAAGCTTTCTTT CASSEGPLRTEAFF
few TRBJ1-2 TRBV6-2/TRBV6-3 . TGTGCCAGCAGTCCCCGTGGGGGGAACTATGGCTACACCTTC CASSPRGGNYGYTF
. TRBJ2-7 TRBV11-2 . TGTGCCAGCAGCTTAGCGGGAGGCGGGACATACGAGCAGTACTTC CASSLAGGGTYEQYF
few TRBJ2-2 TRBV12-3/TRBV12-4 . TGTGCCAGCAGTTTAGACGGGGTGAGCACCGGGGAGCTGTTTTTT CASSLDGVSTGELFF
few TRBJ2-7 TRBV28 . TGTGCCAGCAGGGGCAGGTCAGAGACCTACTACGAGCAGTACTTC CASRGRSETYYEQYF
. TRBJ1-1 TRBV10-3 . TGTGCCTCCAGAAATCTGAACACTGAAGCTTTCTTT CASRNLNTEAFF
. TRBJ1-2 TRBV7-9 . TGTGCCAGCAGCTCGGACATCCCGGCGAACTATGGCTACACCTTC CASSSDIPANYGYTF
few TRBJ2-6 TRBV7-6 . TGTGCCAGCGCTTTGGATGGCTCTGGGGCCAACGTCCTGACTTTC CASALDGSGANVLTF
. TRBJ1-6 TRBV4-2 . TGTGCCAGCAGCCAAGAAATGTCAGGGAACAATTCACCCCTCCACTTT CASSQEMSGNNSPLHF
. TRBJ1-1 TRBV5-5 . TGTGCCAGCAGCCCGTCTGGGATACGCGGGGACACTGAAGCTTTCTTT CASSPSGIRGDTEAFF
. TRBJ2-1 TRBV5-1 TRBD2 TGCGCCAGCCAACTCGGGGGGGACGCCTACAATGAGCAGTTCTTC CASQLGGDAYNEQFF
few TRBJ1-6 TRBV6-2/TRBV6-3 . TGTGCCAGCAGTTACAATAGACGGCGAAATTCACCCCTCCACTTT CASSYNRRRNSPLHF
. TRBJ2-1 TRBV10-3 TRBD1 TGTGCCATCAGTCCACAGGGGGCCCATGAGCAGTTCTTC CAISPQGAHEQFF
. TRBJ2-3 TRBV7-2 . TGTGCCAGCACTGGAGGCTCCGTCTTCGATACGCAGTATTTT CASTGGSVFDTQYF
. TRBJ2-2 TRBV11-3 . TGTGCCAGCAGCTACCGGCCACCGGGAGCTGGGGAGCTGTTTTTT CASSYRPPGAGELFF
few TRBJ2-7 TRBV6-2/TRBV6-3 . TGTGCCAGCAGGGGAACAGGGTCCAGCTCCTACGAGCAGTACTTC CASRGTGSSSYEQYF
few TRBJ2-2 TRBV6-2/TRBV6-3 . TGTGCCAGCAGTATAGTCGCGGGGGAGCTGTTTTTT CASSIVAGELFF
few TRBJ2-3 TRBV7-2 . TGTGCCAGCAGCTTAATTGGGCCCACCTCCGATACGCAGTATTTT CASSLIGPTSDTQYF
. TRBJ2-1 TRBV20-1 TRBD1 TGCAGTGCTAGGTTATGGCAGGGGGCACGTGAGCAGTTCTTC CSARLWQGAREQFF
. TRBJ1-2 TRBV5-8 TRBD1 TGTGCCAGCAGCTCCCCCGGGGACAGCTATGGCTACACCTTC CASSSPGDSYGYTF
. TRBJ2-2 TRBV6-5 . TGTGCCAGCAGCCGACGGAGTGACCACACCGGGGAGCTGTTTTTT CASSRRSDHTGELFF
. TRBJ2-2 TRBV7-6 . TGTGCCAGCGGGACGATGAACACCGGGGAGCTGTTTTTT CASGTMNTGELFF
few TRBJ1-2 TRBV7-2 . TGTGCCAGCAGCTTAAGCGGGCCTGTTTCCTATGGCTACACCTTC CASSLSGPVSYGYTF
. TRBJ1-1 TRBV5-6 TRBD1 TGTGCCAGCAGCGGCGGGGACAGCAAGAACACTGAAGCTTTCTTT CASSGGDSKNTEAFF
few TRBJ2-5 TRBV7-7 TRBD1 TGTGCCAGCAGCAAGGGACAGCTAGAGACCCAGTACTTC CASSKGQLETQYF
. TRBJ2-1 TRBV20-1 . TGCAGTGCCAGCCCGGGGCAGCTTTCCTACAATGAGCAGTTCTTC CSASPGQLSYNEQFF
. TRBJ2-7 TRBV6-1 . TGTGCCAGCATCCACGTGGAGGGTTCAGCCTACGAGCAGTACTTC CASIHVEGSAYEQYF
few TRBJ1-2 TRBV11-2 . TGTGCCAGCAGCGTTGCCCTCCGGGGCGGCTATGGCTACACCTTC CASSVALRGGYGYTF
. TRBJ2-7 TRBV12-3/TRBV12-4 . TGTGCCAGCAGGGCCGGGGGGCGGATCTACGAGCAGTACTTC CASRAGGRIYEQYF
. TRBJ2-1 TRBV27 . TGTGCCAGCAGTCCAAGATTCCGAGGTCATGAGCAGTTCTTC CASSPRFRGHEQFF
. TRBJ2-3 TRBV7-2 . TGTGCCAGCAGCTCCCAGGGGCCGGGGGGCACAGATACGCAGTATTTT CASSSQGPGGTDTQYF
few TRBJ2-2 TRBV11-3 TRBD2 TGTGCCAGCAGCTCCTTAGGGGGTAGCGGGAGCGGCACCGGGGAGCTGTTTTTT CASSSLGGSGSGTGELFF
few TRBJ2-1 TRBV7-2 TRBD2 TGTGCCAGCAGCTTAGTTCGACTAGCGGGAGGAAATGAGCAGTTCTTC CASSLVRLAGGNEQFF
. TRBJ2-1 TRBV11-2 . TGTGCCAGCAGCTCGACCCCGGTAGTGCCCTACAATGAGCAGTTCTTC CASSSTPVVPYNEQFF
. TRBJ2-1 TRBV6-5 TRBD2 TGTGCCAGCAGTTACTTCCGGACTAGCGGGAGGGGCAATGAGCAGTTCTTC CASSYFRTSGRGNEQFF
. TRBJ2-4 TRBV5-6 . TGTGCCAGCAGCTTGGCGGCGCTCAAAAACATTCAGTACTTC CASSLAALKNIQYF
. TRBJ2-3 TRBV7-6 . TGTGCCAGCAGCTCGACAGGGGAGGGGGCGCAGTATTTT CASSSTGEGAQYF
few TRBJ1-5 TRBV7-2 . TGTGCCAGCAGCTCCCCGGGAGATAGCAATCAGCCCCAGCATTTT CASSSPGDSNQPQHF
. TRBJ2-1 TRBV25-1 . TGTGCCAGCAGTGAATCGGGGACATTCAATGAGCAGTTCTTC CASSESGTFNEQFF
. TRBJ2-1 TRBV7-2 . TGTGCCAGCAGCTTAGTCCAGGCCCGCGAGCAGTTCTTC CASSLVQAREQFF
few TRBJ2-7 TRBV4-3 TRBD2 TGCGCCAGCAGCCAAGTGAGACTAGCGGGGCTCTCCTACGAGCAGTACTTC CASSQVRLAGLSYEQYF
. TRBJ1-4 TRBV7-2 TRBD1 TGTGCCAGCAGCTTTTATAGGGGGCCGGAGGAAAAACTGTTTTTT CASSFYRGPEEKLFF
. TRBJ2-1 TRBV20-1 . TGCAGTGCTAGTCGGGACTTCGGGGATGAGCAGTTCTTC CSASRDFGDEQFF
. TRBJ2-2 TRBV5-8 . TGTGCCAGCAGCGTGAGACCGAACACCGGGGAGCTGTTTTTT CASSVRPNTGELFF
few TRBJ2-1 TRBV11-2 TRBD2 TGTGCCAGCAGCTTAGATCTAGGGCTAGCGGGGGGCCCGGTCAATGAGCAGTTCTTC CASSLDLGLAGGPVNEQFF